Listed here are 13 T cell receptor beta chains from one sample, sequenced in a study of blood T cell repertoires in COVID-19. The repertoire was sequenced with immunoSEQ multiplex PCR; TCRdb's copy has only in-frame clones and lacks some. This sample has tens of thousands of clones, with around nine tenths found just once. The sequenced sample consisted of peripheral blood. These receptors were taken from a human donor in a cohort sampled during active COVID-19.

The gene calls are TRBV5-1 and TRBJ1-6; 7 nucleotides match TRBD1. Germline V lookup: CDR1 SGHRS, CDR2 YFSETQ. The CDR3 has 16 residues. Germline trimming cut 4 bases from V and 2 bases from J; bases unmatched to any gene: 6. The CDR3: CASSLLDRAYNSPLHF. The CDR3 DNA reads as TGCGCCAGCAGCCTCCTCGACAGGGCCTATAATTCACCCCTCCACTTT. Based on the CDR3 plus reference TRBV5-1 and TRBJ1-6, the full variable domain is KAGVTQTPRYLIKTRGQQVTLSCSPISGHRSVSWYQQTPGQGLQFLFEYFSETQRNKGNFPGRFSGRQFSNSRSEMNVSTLELGDSALYLCASSLLDRAYNSPLHFGNGTRLTVT.

The chain carries TRBV10-3 and TRBJ1-1, with 9 nucleotides matching TRBD1. The V and J ends lost 5 bases and 3 bases, in that order; junction bases with no gene match: 1. The CDR3 is made up of 13 amino acids. Germline-derived CDR1 and CDR2 are ENHRY and SYGVKD. In nucleotides, the CDR3 is TGTGCCATCAGTAGACAGGGGGACACTGAAGCTTTCTTT. The encoded protein is CAISRQGDTEAFF.

In nucleotides, the CDR3 is TGTGCCACCAGCAGAGATCAGGGCCCAGAGACCCAGTACTTC. This encodes CATSRDQGPETQYF. The V call is TRBV15, the J call TRBJ2-5, with a possible D match to TRBD1 (5 bases). CDR1 LNHNV and CDR2 YYDKDF come from the germline V gene (reference sequence). The CDR3 loop spans 14 amino acids. Trimming removed 0 bases from V and 4 bases from J, with 9 bases in between.

The CDR3 here is CASRSRDSDNSPLHF. CDR3 DNA sequence: TGTGCCAGCAGAAGCCGGGACAGTGATAATTCACCCCTCCACTTT. This chain uses TRBV5-4 with TRBJ1-6; 7 bases agree with TRBD1. Germline V CDR1 and CDR2: SGHNT, YYREEE (reference sequence). CDR3 size: 15 residues. V was pared by 5 bases and J by 5 bases, with 7 bases of the junction left unmatched.

The chain employs TRBV7-6 and TRBJ2-7; 8 nucleotides agree with TRBD1. The CDR3 loop spans 16 amino acids. Trimming took 1 base from V and 1 from J; bases not matched to a gene: 6. The germline V gene has CDR1 SGHVS and CDR2 FNYEAQ. The CDR3 DNA sequence: TGTGCCAGCAGCTTAGGTTTGGGACAGGAATCCTACGAGCAGTACTTC. This translates into CASSLGLGQESYEQYF.

The J gene is TRBJ2-1, the V gene TRBV4-1; D gene uncertain. V lost 0 bases and J lost 2, with 8 bases in between. Germline CDR1 and CDR2: MGHRA and YSYEKL. The CDR3 is 15 residues long. CDR3 loop: CASSQDMTAYNEQFF. CDR3 coding DNA: TGCGCCAGCAGCCAAGATATGACTGCCTACAATGAGCAGTTCTTC.

The gene calls are TRBV28 and TRBJ2-2, with D perhaps matching TRBD2 (6 bases). Germline V gene lookup returns CDR1 MDHEN and CDR2 SYDVKM. V was pared by 5 bases and J by 0 bases, with 19 bases between. CDR3 length: 18 amino acids. CDR3 in amino acids: CASSELLGGLSNTGELFF. The CDR3 coding sequence is TGTGCCAGCAGTGAACTTCTTGGGGGACTTTCGAACACCGGGGAGCTGTTTTTT.

V gene TRBV11-2 combines with J gene TRBJ1-1; no reliable D call. The V end was cut by 6 bases, the J end by 1 base, with 12 bases between. Germline V gives CDR1 SGHAT, CDR2 FQNNGV. This CDR3 comprises 14 residues. This CDR3 reads CASSKESRNTEAFF. The CDR3, as DNA: TGTGCCAGCAGTAAAGAGAGCCGGAACACTGAAGCTTTCTTT.

This chain links TRBV2 with TRBJ2-3; 13 nucleotides line up with TRBD2. This CDR3 has 16 amino acids. The J segment lost 2 bases and the V segment lost 6 bases, leaving 5 bases of the junction unmatched. Germline assignment: CDR1 SNHLY and CDR2 FYNNEI. The DNA of the CDR3 is TGTGCCAGCAGGGGGGGACTAGCGGGGTCCACAGATACGCAGTATTTT. Translation gives CASRGGLAGSTDTQYF. Drawing the rest from reference TRBV2 and TRBJ2-3, the complete variable domain is EPEVTQTPSHQVTQMGQEVILRCVPISNHLYFYWYRQILGQKVEFLVSFYNNEISEKSEIFDDQFSVERPDGSNFTLKIRSTKLEDSAMYFCASRGGLAGSTDTQYFGPGTRLTVL.

This chain joins TRBV30 and TRBJ1-6; D is perhaps TRBD1 (6 bases). Trimming removed 4 bases at V and 5 bases at J, with 6 bases between. CDR3 length: 12 amino acids. The germline CDR1 and CDR2 sequences are GTSNPN and SVGIG (reference sequence). The CDR3 DNA sequence: TGTGCCTGGAACAGGGATAATTCACCCCTCCACTTT. Translation: CAWNRDNSPLHF.

This chain uses TRBV2 with TRBJ1-1; perhaps TRBD1 as D (5 bases). Germline lookup yields CDR1 SNHLY and CDR2 FYNNEI. The CDR3 has 16 residues. V lost 3 bases and J 0 bases, leaving 14 bases between the germline ends. The chain's CDR3 is CASSDDTDSMNTEAFF. The CDR3 DNA is TGTGCCAGCAGTGATGATACCGACAGCATGAACACTGAAGCTTTCTTT.

The genes are TRBV30 and TRBJ2-2, with 8 bases fitting TRBD2. Germline values: CDR1 GTSNPN, CDR2 SVGIG (reference sequence). V gave up 4 bases and J gave up 4 bases; unmatched junction bases: 5. The CDR3 loop spans 14 amino acids. CDR3 amino acids: CAWTGGVSTGELFF. The CDR3 DNA sequence: TGTGCCTGGACGGGGGGGGTGAGCACCGGGGAGCTGTTTTTT.

This clone has a handful of counts. The V gene is TRBV7-9, the J gene TRBJ1-6; D might be TRBD1 (6 bases). The germline V gene has CDR1 SEHNR and CDR2 FQNEAQ (reference sequence). CDR3 length: 14 residues. V shed 2 bases and J shed 11 bases, with 13 bases lying between them. Written as DNA, the CDR3 is TGTGCCAGCAGCTTATTACAGGGATCTCCACCCCTCCACTTT. The encoded protein is CASSLLQGSPPLHF.